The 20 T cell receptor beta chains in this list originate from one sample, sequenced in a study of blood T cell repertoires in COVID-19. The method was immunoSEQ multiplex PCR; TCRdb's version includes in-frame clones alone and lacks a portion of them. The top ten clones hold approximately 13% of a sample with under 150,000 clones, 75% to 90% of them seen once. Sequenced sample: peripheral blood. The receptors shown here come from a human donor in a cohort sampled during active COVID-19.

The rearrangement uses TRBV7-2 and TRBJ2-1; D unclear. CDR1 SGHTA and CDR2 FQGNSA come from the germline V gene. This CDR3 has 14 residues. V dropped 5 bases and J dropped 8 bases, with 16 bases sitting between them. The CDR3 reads CASSVGRLRDEQFF. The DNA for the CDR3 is TGTGCCAGCAGCGTAGGGCGTCTTCGGGATGAGCAGTTCTTC.

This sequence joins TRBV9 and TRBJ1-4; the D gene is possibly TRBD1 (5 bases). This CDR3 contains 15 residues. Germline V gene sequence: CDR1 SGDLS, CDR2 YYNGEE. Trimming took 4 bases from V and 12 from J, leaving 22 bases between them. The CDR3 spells CASSSTPNRGEELFF. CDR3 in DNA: TGTGCCAGCAGCTCCACACCGAACCGGGGGGAGGAACTGTTTTTT.

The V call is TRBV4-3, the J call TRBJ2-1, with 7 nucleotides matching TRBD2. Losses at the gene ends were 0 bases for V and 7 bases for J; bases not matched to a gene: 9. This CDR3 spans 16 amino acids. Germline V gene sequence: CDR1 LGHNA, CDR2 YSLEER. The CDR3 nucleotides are TGCGCCAGCAGCCAAGACGGGAGGACTTTACAAAATGAGCAGTTCTTC. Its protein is CASSQDGRTLQNEQFF.

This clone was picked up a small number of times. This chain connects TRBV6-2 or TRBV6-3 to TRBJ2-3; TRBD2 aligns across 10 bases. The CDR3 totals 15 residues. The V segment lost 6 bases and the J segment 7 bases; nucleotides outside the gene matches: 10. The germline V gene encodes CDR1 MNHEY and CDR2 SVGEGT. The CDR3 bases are TGTGCCAGCAGCTCCACTAGCGGGGACCGGTATACGCAGTATTTT. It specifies CASSSTSGDRYTQYF.

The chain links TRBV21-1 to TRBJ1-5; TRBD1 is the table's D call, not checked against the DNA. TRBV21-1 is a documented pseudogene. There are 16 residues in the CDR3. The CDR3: CASSILSGKSNQPQHF. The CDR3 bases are TGTGCCAGCAGCATTCTGTCAGGTAAGAGCAATCAGCCCCAGCATTTT.

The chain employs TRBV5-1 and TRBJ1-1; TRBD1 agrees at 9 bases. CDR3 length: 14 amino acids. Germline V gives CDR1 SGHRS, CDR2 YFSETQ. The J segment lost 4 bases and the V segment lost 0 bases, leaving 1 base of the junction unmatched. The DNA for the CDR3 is TGCGCCAGCAGCTTGGGGGACAGGGTCACTGAAGCTTTCTTT. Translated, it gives CASSLGDRVTEAFF.

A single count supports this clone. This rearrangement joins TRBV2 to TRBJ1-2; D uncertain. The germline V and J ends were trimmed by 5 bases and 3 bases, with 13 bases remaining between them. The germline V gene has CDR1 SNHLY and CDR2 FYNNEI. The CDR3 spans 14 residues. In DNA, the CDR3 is TGTGCCAGCAGTCCTCGGATAGCGGACTATGGCTACACCTTC. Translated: CASSPRIADYGYTF.

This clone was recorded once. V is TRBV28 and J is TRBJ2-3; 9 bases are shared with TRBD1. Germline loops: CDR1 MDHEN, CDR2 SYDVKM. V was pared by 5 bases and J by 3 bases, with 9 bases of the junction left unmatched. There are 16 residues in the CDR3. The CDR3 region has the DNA TGTGCCAGCAGTCTACAGGGGGCATACGGAACAGATACGCAGTATTTT. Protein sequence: CASSLQGAYGTDTQYF.

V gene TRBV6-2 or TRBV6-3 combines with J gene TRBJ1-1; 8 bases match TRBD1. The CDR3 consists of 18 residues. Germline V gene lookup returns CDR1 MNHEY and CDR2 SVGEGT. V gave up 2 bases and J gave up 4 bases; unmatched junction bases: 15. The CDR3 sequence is CASSYPNRGDGSSTEAFF. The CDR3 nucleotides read TGTGCCAGCAGTTACCCCAACAGGGGGGACGGTAGTAGCACTGAAGCTTTCTTT.

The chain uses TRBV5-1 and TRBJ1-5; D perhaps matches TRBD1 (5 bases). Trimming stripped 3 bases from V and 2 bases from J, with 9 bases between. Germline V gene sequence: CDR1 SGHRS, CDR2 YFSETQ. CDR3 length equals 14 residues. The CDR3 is CASSSSGGNQPQHF. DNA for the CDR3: TGCGCCAGCAGCTCCTCGGGGGGCAATCAGCCCCAGCATTTT.

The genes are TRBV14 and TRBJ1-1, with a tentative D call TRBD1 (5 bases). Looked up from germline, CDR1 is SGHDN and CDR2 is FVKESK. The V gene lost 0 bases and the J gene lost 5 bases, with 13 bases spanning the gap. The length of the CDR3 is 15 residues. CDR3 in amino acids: CASSQEEGAKTEAFF. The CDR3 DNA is TGTGCCAGCAGCCAAGAGGAAGGGGCTAAGACTGAAGCTTTCTTT.

The CDR3 DNA follows: TGCAGCGTTGGGGGCCAGGGCCTCTACGAGCAGTACTTC. Translating gives CSVGGQGLYEQYF. The chain joins TRBV29-1 to TRBJ2-7; weak D call: TRBD1 (5 bases). The CDR3 is 13 amino acids. The germline V gene has CDR1 SQVTM and CDR2 ANQGSEA. Trimming cost V 4 bases and J 3 bases, with 13 bases left between them.

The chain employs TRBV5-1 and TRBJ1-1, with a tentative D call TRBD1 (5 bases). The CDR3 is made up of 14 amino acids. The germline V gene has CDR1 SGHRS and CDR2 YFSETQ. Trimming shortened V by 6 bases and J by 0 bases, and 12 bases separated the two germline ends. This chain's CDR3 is CASMGGALNTEAFF. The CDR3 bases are TGCGCCAGCATGGGTGGGGCTCTGAACACTGAAGCTTTCTTT.

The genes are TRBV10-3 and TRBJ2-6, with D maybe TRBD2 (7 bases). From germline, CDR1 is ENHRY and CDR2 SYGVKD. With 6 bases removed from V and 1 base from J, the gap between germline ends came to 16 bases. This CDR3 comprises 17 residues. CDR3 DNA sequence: TGTGCCATCAGCGGCGCGGGGGCGAATTCTGGGGCCAACGTCCTGACTTTC. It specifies CAISGAGANSGANVLTF.

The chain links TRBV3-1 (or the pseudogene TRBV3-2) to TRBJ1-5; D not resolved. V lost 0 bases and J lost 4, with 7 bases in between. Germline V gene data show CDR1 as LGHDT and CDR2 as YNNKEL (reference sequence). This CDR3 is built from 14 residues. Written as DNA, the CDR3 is TGTGCCAGCAGCCAAGACCCCGGTAATCAGCCCCAGCATTTT. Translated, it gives CASSQDPGNQPQHF.

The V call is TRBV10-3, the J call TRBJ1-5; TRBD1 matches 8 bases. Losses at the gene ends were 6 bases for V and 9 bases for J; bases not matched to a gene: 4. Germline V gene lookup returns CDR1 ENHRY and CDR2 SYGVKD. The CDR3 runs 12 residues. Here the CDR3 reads CAIRDREGPQHF. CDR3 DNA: TGTGCCATCAGGGACAGGGAAGGGCCCCAGCATTTT.

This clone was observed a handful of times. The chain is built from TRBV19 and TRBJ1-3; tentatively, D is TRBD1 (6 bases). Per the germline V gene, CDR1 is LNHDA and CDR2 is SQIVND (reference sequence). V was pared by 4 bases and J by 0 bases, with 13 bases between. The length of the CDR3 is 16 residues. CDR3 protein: CASSTLQGYSGNTIYF. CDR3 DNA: TGTGCCAGTAGTACCCTACAGGGTTACTCTGGAAACACCATATATTTT.

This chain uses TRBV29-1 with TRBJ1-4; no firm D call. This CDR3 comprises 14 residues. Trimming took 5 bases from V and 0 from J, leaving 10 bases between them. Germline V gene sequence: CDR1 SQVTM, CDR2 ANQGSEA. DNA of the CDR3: TGCAGCGTTATTCACGGGGCAACTAATGAAAAACTGTTTTTT. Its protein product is CSVIHGATNEKLFF.

This CDR3 is CASSSDQTGVADTQYF. The CDR3 region has the DNA TGTGCCAGCAGTTCCGACCAGACGGGGGTGGCAGATACGCAGTATTTT. This chain joins TRBV28 and TRBJ2-3, with D maybe TRBD2 (6 bases). The V end was cut by 4 bases, the J end by 4 bases, with 18 bases between. This CDR3 region has 16 residues. Germline CDR1 reads MDHEN; CDR2 reads SYDVKM. Combining the CDR3 with reference TRBV28 and TRBJ2-3 gives the whole variable domain DVKVTQSSRYLVKRTGEKVFLECVQDMDHENMFWYRQDPGLGLRLIYFSYDVKMKEKGDIPEGYSVSREKKERFSLILESASTNQTSMYLCASSSDQTGVADTQYFGPGTRLTVL.

CDR3 amino acids: CASSLEAGRSSYEQYF. CDR3 bases: TGTGCCAGCAGCTTAGAGGCGGGTCGAAGCTCCTACGAGCAGTACTTC. The gene calls are TRBV7-2 and TRBJ2-7; perhaps TRBD2 as D (5 bases). Germline V gene lookup returns CDR1 SGHTA and CDR2 FQGNSA. The germline V and J ends were trimmed by 1 base and 0 bases, with 13 bases remaining between them. CDR3 length: 16 residues.